This entry features one T cell receptor (beta chain) sequence. No cognate antigen has been identified for it. These data belong to a study of monozygotic twins with inflammatory bowel disease (dated by TCRdb to the late 2010s). Context from the whole study: In total, roughly 30 monozygotic twin pairs made up the full study: 19 Danish pairs, all IBD-discordant, plus nine German pairs, of which four were IBD-concordant and five were IBD-discordant. The search for disease-associated traits relied mainly on comparing IBD patients with their genetically identical healthy co-twins within discordant pairs. Each individual had, on average, about 151 000 unique TCRalpha sequences and 181 000 unique TCRbeta sequences available for analysis. What the research found in general, with its limitations: Differing immunosuppressive treatments among patients may have added background noise and inter-individual variability to the repertoires. Distinction between different T cell subtypes could not be achieved in the analysis. Fewer clonotypes were shared with other individuals by IBD patients than by healthy twins, most markedly in patients showing signs of disease activity. The results gave no support for a single strong signal or clonotype linked to IBD. Repertoire similarity did not differ between concordant and discordant twins, which could be due to limited statistical power. A decrease in TCRbeta repertoire diversity, as measured by inverse Simpson index, was observed in IBD patients compared with their healthy co-twins.

Library generation was performed with 5' RACE. For each TCR library, approximately 3,700 ng of total RNA was used. For each sample, cDNA synthesis was carried out in eight separate reactions using SMARTScribe reverse transcriptase. During cDNA synthesis, template switching was used to introduce unique molecular identifiers that contained a 6-nucleotide sample barcode. TCRalpha and TCRbeta cDNA was amplified by two nested PCRs of 16 and 9 cycles, with bead purification after each PCR. Before amplification, cDNA was treated with uracil DNA-glycosylase and purified using the QIAquick PCR purification kit. In the second PCR, Illumina TruSeq-compatible adapters and sample-specific barcodes were added. TapeStation and Qubit were used to check library quality and concentration, and roughly 5.5 ng of each library was pooled. Sequencing of pooled libraries was carried out on an Illumina HiSeq2500 single-index Rapid Run using 2 x 100 bp reads and custom sequencing primers. Regarding the original processing steps: MiGEC version 1.2.6 was used for UMI-based consensus assembly, which corrected PCR and sequencing errors. MiXCR version 2.1.1 handled V(D)J alignment, clonotype assembly and CDR3 extraction. To normalise gene usage, clonotype sharing and MAIT/NKT TCR abundance, the top 1000, 10 000 and 20 000 clonotypes in each sample were analysed. After downsampling to 27 000 UMIs, diversity was calculated as the inverse Simpson index using the vegan R package. Paired Mann-Whitney U tests were applied to discordant twin pairs, with Benjamini-Hochberg correction for multiple testing. TCRdb reprocessed the reads, so every CDR3 protein sequence counts as one entry and DNA is not shown. V and J calls and clone size were set by TCRdb, not the authors. This sample's table has entries for 300,000 to 350,000 distinct CDR3 sequences. In total, the top ten clones hold 2% to 2.5% of the sample.

From each donor, a roughly 2.7 ml peripheral blood sample was collected into PAXgene tubes and kept at -80 degrees C. Total RNA was isolated from whole blood with the PAXgene blood miRNA kit on an automated QIAcube, without T cell sorting. Peripheral blood from monozygotic twin pairs who were concordant or discordant for inflammatory bowel disease underwent deep TCRalpha and TCRbeta repertoire profiling using unique molecular barcoding. Smoking habits were recorded for all twin pairs, with individuals classified as current, former or never smokers. In the germline V gene (reference sequence), CDR1 corresponds to SGHKS and CDR2 to YYEKEE. The CDR3 sequence holds 18 residues, the cysteine and phenylalanine included. Only the protein sequence is given.

The V and J segments used are TRBV5-5 and TRBJ1-3; lacking DNA, the TRBD1 call made by TCRdb goes unchecked. This TCR was recovered from a human donor with ulcerative colitis or Crohn's disease, or a healthy co-twin of an affected twin (not recorded which). Sequencing was carried out using blood. This receptor has the CDR3 CASSLEGQGSFSGNTIYF.